This T cell receptor beta chain derives from a study of T cell repertoires in cytomegalovirus infection (dated 2019 in TCRdb). For the study in its entirety: Because public TCR beta signatures pointed to carriage of CMV infection together with the matching HLA type, the HLA type of each donor mattered for the analysis.

Beyond this particular receptor, the publication reports: The ex vivo response was dominated by HLA-C-restricted CMV-specific TCR beta clonotypes, and the single most frequent clonotype in two of eight donors was supplied by these HLA-C-restricted clonotypes. Cumulative frequency of public TCR beta family members discriminated carriers of CMV infection plus the relevant HLA type in this cohort and an independent approximately 360-donor cohort.

For CDR1 and CDR2, the germline V gene lists MDHEN and SYDVKM. Measured from the cysteine to the phenylalanine, the CDR3 is 13 residues long. Just the 39-base CDR3 DNA is kept, in frame starting at base 1. V has 6 bases trimmed and J has 6 bases trimmed; junction bases matching no gene number 2. Sequencing used an Illumina HiSeq 1500. TCRdb reran the public reads through fastp at Q25 and MiXCR, keeping productive beta chains. Identical CDR3 protein sequences are pooled into one entry, listed with their most common genes and DNA. In this sample the table shows nearly 650,000 distinct CDR3 sequences, 20% to 25% of which occur a single time. The ten most abundant clones make up under 8.5% of the sample. The table lists this clonotype with a few counts. Its antigen is still unknown. No base quality information exists; no much larger clone differs at one position.

This chain joins TRBV28 to TRBJ1-4, and TRBD1 matches 9 of the central bases. This TCR was sampled from a human donor in good health (CMV status not recorded). Some clones in this sample may be carry-over from other donors' samples. Sequenced sample: CD8+ T cells from PBMCs. The CDR3: CASSRDRDEKLFF. The nucleotides read TGTGCCAGCAGCCGGGACAGGGATGAAAAACTGTTTTTT.